These 2 T cell receptor beta chains originate from one sample sequenced in a study of beta chain features in type 1 diabetes. Since all of the isolated RNA was reverse transcribed, expressed TCRB transcripts were what got sequenced. Clones were read by immunoSEQ multiplex PCR, and TCRdb kept only the in-frame ones, dropping some. Here the sample spans approximately 170,000 clones, about 7.9% being singletons. Their antigens remain unidentified. General study results and limits: All four CD4+ subsets from Type 1 diabetes patients carried moderately but significantly shorter TCRB CDR3s.

The material sequenced was central memory CD4+ T cells from blood. Source of these receptors: a man aged 18 to 30 with type 1 diabetes.

This clone has a handful of counts. This rearrangement joins TRBV5-1 to TRBJ2-3, with D possibly TRBD2 on 6 matching bases. Germline values: CDR1 SGHRS, CDR2 YFSETQ. V shed 4 bases and J shed 4 bases, with 16 bases lying between them. The CDR3 loop spans 15 amino acids. The chain's CDR3 is CASSTGLRWADTQYF. Here the CDR3 DNA reads TGCGCCAGCAGCACGGGACTCCGGTGGGCAGATACGCAGTATTTT.

The chain is built from TRBV27 and TRBJ2-7; D is unresolved. V lost 3 bases to trimming and J lost 2 bases, with 17 bases between them. The CDR3 is made up of 16 amino acids. Germline V lookup: CDR1 MNHEY, CDR2 SMNVEV (reference sequence). CDR3 residues: CASSFNPPTGTYEQYF. Here the CDR3 DNA reads TGTGCCAGCAGTTTCAACCCCCCGACTGGAACCTACGAGCAGTACTTC.